These 32 T cell receptor beta chains share one sample of origin, sequenced in a study of CD8 T cells in Susac syndrome. RNA, at about 0.45 to 1 ug, was reverse transcribed with random hexamers. One entry per CDR3 protein, called by TCRdb with MiXCR from the immunoSEQ multiplex PCR reads. The data hold about 190,000 distinct CDR3 sequences, with roughly 92% observed a single time. Material: CD4+ T cells from PBMCs. Every receptor here comes from a human donor in good health.

The chain couples TRBV7-9 to TRBJ2-7; D gene unclear. The CDR3 totals 14 residues. V gave up 3 bases and J gave up 0 bases, with 9 bases separating them. Germline V gives CDR1 SEHNR, CDR2 FQNEAQ (reference sequence). The CDR3 is CASSFVQSSYEQYF. DNA of the CDR3: TGTGCCAGCAGCTTTGTGCAGAGCTCCTACGAGCAGTACTTC.

This rearrangement joins TRBV7-8 to TRBJ1-1, with D uncertain. V was shortened by 0 bases and J by 11 bases, with 16 bases between the two germline ends. The CDR3 consists of 14 residues. Germline-derived CDR1 and CDR2 are SGHVS and FQNEAQ. Here the CDR3 DNA reads TGTGCCAGCAGCTTAGCTGGCCCGGCCCCGTTCGCTTTCTTT. Translating gives CASSLAGPAPFAFF.

This chain joins TRBV29-1 and TRBJ1-1; TRBD1 might be the D (5 bases). The germline gives CDR1 SQVTM, CDR2 ANQGSEA. The CDR3 is 11 amino acids. Trimming stripped 3 bases from V and 5 bases from J, with 7 bases between. The DNA for the CDR3 is TGCAGCGTTGACAGGGCAACTGAAGCTTTCTTT. It yields the protein CSVDRATEAFF.

In DNA, the CDR3 is TGTGCCAGTAGTGTCGGACAGGGCCGAGAGACCCAGTACTTC. This gives the protein CASSVGQGRETQYF. The chain recombines TRBV19 with TRBJ2-5; 8 bases are shared with TRBD1. CDR1 is LNHDA and CDR2 is SQIVND in the germline V gene (reference sequence). CDR3 length: 14 amino acids. V lost 5 bases, J lost 4 bases, and 6 bases stayed unmatched.

The J gene is TRBJ1-2, the V gene TRBV10-3; 7 nucleotides agree with TRBD1. The CDR3 runs 14 residues. V was pared by 1 base and J by 4 bases, with 3 bases of the junction left unmatched. The germline CDR1 and CDR2 sequences are ENHRY and SYGVKD. This chain's CDR3 is CAISELGQPYGYTF. CDR3 coding DNA: TGTGCCATCAGTGAGTTGGGACAGCCCTATGGCTACACCTTC.

The chain combines TRBV29-1 with TRBJ2-3, with 8 bases aligning to TRBD1. Losses at the gene ends were 7 bases for V and 3 bases for J; bases not matched to a gene: 6. The germline CDR1 and CDR2 sequences are SQVTM and ANQGSEA. The CDR3 covers 13 residues. CDR3 nucleotides: TGCAGCGCCGAAACAGGGGGAACAGATACGCAGTATTTT. Translation gives CSAETGGTDTQYF.

In its sample, this clonotype was seen once. The rearrangement links TRBV4-1 to TRBJ2-7; weak D call: TRBD2 (6 bases). The CDR3 is 18 residues long. Germline CDR1 is MGHRA and CDR2 is YSYEKL. Trimming left V 4 bases short and J 3 bases short, with 25 bases between. DNA of the CDR3: TGCGCCAGCAGCCCTCTCCCTGGAGGGCACACCTCGTTCTACGAGCAGTACGTC. Protein: CASSPLPGGHTSFYEQYV.

This sequence joins TRBV19 and TRBJ1-5; D is unresolved. Germline CDR1 and CDR2: LNHDA and SQIVND (reference sequence). The CDR3 consists of 12 residues. Trimming stripped 1 base from V and 9 bases from J, with 7 bases between. CDR3 nucleotide sequence: TGTGCCAGTAGTATAGTGCGGGGGCCCCAGCATTTT. Its protein is CASSIVRGPQHF.

This clonotype was observed a single time. In DNA, the CDR3 is TGTGCCAGCAGCTTAACCAGTAGGATTCATGAGCAGTTCTTC. This sequence encodes CASSLTSRIHEQFF. The genes are TRBV7-2 and TRBJ2-1; D unclear. From germline, CDR1 is SGHTA and CDR2 FQGNSA. V lost 2 bases and J lost 8, with 13 bases in between. This CDR3 comprises 14 residues.

This clonotype showed up just once. CDR3 amino acids: CAWKQGGVTEAFF. DNA of the CDR3: TGTGCCTGGAAACAAGGAGGTGTGACTGAAGCTTTCTTT. J is TRBJ1-1 and V is TRBV30; no clear D gene. Germline V gene data show CDR1 as GTSNPN and CDR2 as SVGIG (reference sequence). Trimming took 4 bases from V and 5 from J, leaving 14 bases between them. The CDR3 contains 13 residues.

V usage is TRBV28 and J usage is TRBJ1-6; D is uncertain. Per the germline V gene, CDR1 is MDHEN and CDR2 is SYDVKM. The CDR3 contains 16 residues. Trimming removed 6 bases at V and 7 bases at J, with 19 bases between. This CDR3 reads CASRERTGADNSPLHF. CDR3 coding DNA: TGTGCCAGCAGGGAGAGGACCGGCGCAGACAATTCACCCCTCCACTTT.

This clonotype was seen a few times. The chain is built from TRBV30 and TRBJ2-7, with D perhaps matching TRBD1 (5 bases). CDR3 length: 10 residues. V shed 2 bases and J shed 6 bases, with 5 bases lying between them. In germline, CDR1 is GTSNPN, CDR2 SVGIG (reference sequence). The DNA for the CDR3 is TGTGCCTGGAGTAGGGGCGAGCAGTACTTC. As protein: CAWSRGEQYF.

This chain joins TRBV5-6 and TRBJ2-5; the match to TRBD1 covers 9 bases. CDR3 length equals 14 residues. In germline, CDR1 is SGHDT, CDR2 YYEEEE. V lost 4 bases, J lost 4 bases, and 5 bases stayed unmatched. Here the CDR3 reads CASSLLTGGETQYF. CDR3 in DNA: TGTGCCAGCAGCCTTTTGACAGGGGGAGAGACCCAGTACTTC.

This clonotype appeared once. The gene calls are TRBV6-2 or TRBV6-3 and TRBJ1-5; 7 nucleotides align to TRBD1. CDR1 and CDR2 from the germline V gene are MNHEY and SVGEGT. The CDR3 covers 15 residues. The V gene end was trimmed by 0 bases and the J gene end by 3 bases; junction bases not matched to a gene: 2. The CDR3 DNA is TGTGCCAGCAGTTACTCGACAGGGAACAATCAGCCCCAGCATTTT. Translating it yields CASSYSTGNNQPQHF.

The chain uses TRBV23-1 and TRBJ1-1; 8 bases line up with TRBD1. TRBV23-1 is noted as an ORF with a role that remains uncertain. Unmatched junction bases numbered 12, after V lost 1 base and J lost 11 bases. CDR3 length: 15 amino acids. The CDR3 nucleotides are TGCGCCAGCAGTCAATGGGGACAGGTTTGGCACTTGGCTTTCTTT. It codes for CASSQWGQVWHLAFF.

The chain uses TRBV24-1 and TRBJ2-5; D gene ambiguous. The CDR3 has 16 residues. V was cut by 3 bases and J by 1 base, with 14 bases left in between. Germline CDR1 and CDR2: KGHDR and SFDVKD. CDR3 loop: CATSDPPRGFQETQYF. In DNA form, the CDR3 reads TGTGCCACCAGTGATCCCCCGCGTGGTTTCCAAGAGACCCAGTACTTC.

This rearrangement joins TRBV10-3 to TRBJ2-1; 9 nucleotides agree with TRBD2. The junction had 3 bases not matched to a gene; V was cut back by 4 bases and J by 2 bases. CDR1 and CDR2 (germline): ENHRY, SYGVKD. This CDR3 is 15 amino acids long. In DNA form, the CDR3 reads TGTGCCATCAGTGTGGGCGGGGGGGCCTACAATGAGCAGTTCTTC. Translating gives CAISVGGGAYNEQFF.

The CDR3 bases are TGCGCCAGCAGCCAAGGGTCTCGCGGAGGGTCACCCCTCCACTTT. Translated: CASSQGSRGGSPLHF. V is TRBV4-1 and J is TRBJ1-6; D not certain. Germline CDR1 MGHRA, CDR2 YSYEKL. The CDR3 runs to 15 residues. The germline V and J ends were trimmed by 1 base and 10 bases, with 14 bases remaining between them.

This chain uses TRBV20-1 with TRBJ1-5; 10 bases agree with TRBD1. The J segment lost 3 bases and the V segment lost 3 bases, leaving 8 bases of the junction unmatched. Germline CDR1 and CDR2: DFQATT and SNEGSKA (reference sequence). CDR3 length equals 16 residues. CDR3 bases: TGCAGTGCTAGCGGTTCCGGGACAGGGGACAATCAGCCCCAGCATTTT. Protein: CSASGSGTGDNQPQHF.

The chain uses TRBV9 and TRBJ1-5; 8 bases match TRBD1. With 2 bases clipped from V and 5 bases from J, the junction kept 3 bases outside the gene matches. This CDR3 spans 14 amino acids. CDR1 is SGDLS, CDR2 YYNGEE, per germline. The DNA for the CDR3 is TGTGCCAGCAGCGTCGGACAGGGCGATCAGCCCCAGCATTTT. Residues: CASSVGQGDQPQHF. Based on the CDR3 plus reference TRBV9 and TRBJ1-5, the full variable domain is DSGVTQTPKHLITATGQRVTLRCSPRSGDLSVYWYQQSLDQGLQFLIQYYNGEERAKGNILERFSAQQFPDLHSELNLSSLELGDSALYFCASSVGQGDQPQHFGDGTRLSIL.

The gene calls are TRBV11-1 and TRBJ2-7; weak D call: TRBD1 (6 bases). This CDR3 spans 13 amino acids. Germline CDR1 SGHAT, CDR2 FQDESV (reference sequence). V dropped 7 bases and J dropped 5 bases, with 15 bases sitting between them. The CDR3 DNA reads TGTGCCAGCAAAATGACAGGCCGGAACGAGCAGTACTTC. This encodes CASKMTGRNEQYF.

The chain has TRBV7-2 and TRBJ2-5, with 8 bases that match TRBD1. V lost 4 bases, J lost 5 bases, and 6 bases stayed unmatched. The CDR3 runs 14 residues. Germline CDR1 SGHTA, CDR2 FQGNSA. In DNA, the CDR3 is TGTGCCAGCAGCTACGACAGGGGTCGGGAGACCCAGTACTTC. Translation gives CASSYDRGRETQYF.

The chain combines TRBV5-1 with TRBJ2-3, with TRBD1 identical over 10 bases. The ends lost 3 bases at V and 0 bases at J; junction bases unmatched: 4. The CDR3 consists of 16 residues. The germline gives CDR1 SGHRS, CDR2 YFSETQ. This chain's CDR3 is CASSWDRGSSTDTQYF. DNA of the CDR3: TGCGCCAGCAGCTGGGACAGGGGATCTAGCACAGATACGCAGTATTTT.

This rearrangement joins TRBV7-3 to TRBJ2-1; 7 bases align to TRBD1. With 3 bases clipped from V and 0 bases from J, the junction kept 8 bases outside the gene matches. The CDR3 has 17 amino acids. Germline V lookup: CDR1 SGHTA, CDR2 FQGTGA. DNA of the CDR3: TGTGCCAGCAGCTTCCAGGACAGGAGGAGCTCCTACAATGAGCAGTTCTTC. This codes for CASSFQDRRSSYNEQFF.

The genes are TRBV12-5 and TRBJ2-7; 10 bases are a match to TRBD1. CDR1 LGHNT and CDR2 FRNRAP come from the germline V gene. CDR3 length: 12 residues. In DNA, the CDR3 is TGTGCTAGTGGTTTGCCCGGACAGGGGGGGCACGTC. Protein sequence: CASGLPGQGGHV.

V is TRBV7-2 and J is TRBJ2-7; 8 bases are a match to TRBD1. The V segment lost 2 bases and the J segment 1 base; nucleotides outside the gene matches: 4. Per the germline V gene, CDR1 is SGHTA and CDR2 is FQGNSA. The CDR3 consists of 15 residues. In nucleotides, the CDR3 is TGTGCCAGCAGCTTACTCGGGACAGGATCCTACGAGCAGTACGTC. The encoded protein is CASSLLGTGSYEQYV.

The J gene is TRBJ2-1, the V gene TRBV3-1, with TRBD2 matching over 7 bases. Germline trimming cut 3 bases from V and 0 bases from J; bases unmatched to any gene: 5. The length of the CDR3 is 16 residues. Germline-derived CDR1 and CDR2 are LGHDT and YNNKEL (reference sequence). The CDR3 loop is CASSHRLASSYNEQFF. CDR3 DNA sequence: TGTGCCAGCAGCCACCGACTAGCAAGCTCCTACAATGAGCAGTTCTTC.

The chain employs TRBV7-3 and TRBJ1-5; 9 nucleotides line up with TRBD1. CDR1 and CDR2 from the germline V gene are SGHTA and FQGTGA. This CDR3 contains 18 residues. Germline trimming cut 7 bases from V and 4 bases from J; bases unmatched to any gene: 17. The CDR3 region is CASIRGQGVLVPNQPQHF. The CDR3 region has the DNA TGTGCCAGCATCCGGGGACAGGGCGTCCTCGTGCCTAATCAGCCCCAGCATTTT.

This clonotype has just one count. The chain combines TRBV6-6 with TRBJ2-2, with D possibly matching TRBD1 (7 bases). The CDR3 covers 15 residues. From germline, CDR1 is MNHNY and CDR2 SVGAGI (reference sequence). V lost 5 bases and J 5 bases, leaving 15 bases between the germline ends. CDR3 sequence: CASSPGRGRTGELFF. The CDR3 DNA sequence: TGTGCCAGCAGTCCCGGCAGGGGGAGGACCGGGGAGCTGTTTTTT.

This clonotype was seen a single time. The J gene is TRBJ2-5, the V gene TRBV10-3, with 8 bases lining up with TRBD1. The CDR3 contains 15 residues. V trimming: 2 bases; J trimming: 4 bases; junction bases outside the gene matches: 6. Germline CDR1 and CDR2: ENHRY and SYGVKD. The CDR3 region is CAISEGQGAGETQYF. Here the CDR3 DNA reads TGTGCCATCAGTGAGGGCCAGGGGGCTGGAGAGACCCAGTACTTC.

The V and J genes are TRBV9 and TRBJ2-6; 9 nucleotides match TRBD1. The CDR3 has 18 amino acids. Trimming at V came to 4 bases and at J to 0 bases, leaving 8 bases not matched to a gene. The germline V gene encodes CDR1 SGDLS and CDR2 YYNGEE. CDR3 in DNA: TGTGCCAGCAGCTCCGGGGACAGGGTTTTCTCTGGGGCCAACGTCCTGACTTTC. It is translated as CASSSGDRVFSGANVLTF.

The rearrangement uses TRBV30 and TRBJ1-4; D may be TRBD1 (6 bases). This CDR3 contains 15 residues. The V gene's germline CDR1 is GTSNPN and CDR2 SVGIG (reference sequence). V gave up 1 base and J gave up 0 bases, with 9 bases separating them. The chain's CDR3 is CAWSANRATNEKLFF. In DNA form, the CDR3 reads TGTGCCTGGAGTGCAAACAGGGCAACTAATGAAAAACTGTTTTTT.